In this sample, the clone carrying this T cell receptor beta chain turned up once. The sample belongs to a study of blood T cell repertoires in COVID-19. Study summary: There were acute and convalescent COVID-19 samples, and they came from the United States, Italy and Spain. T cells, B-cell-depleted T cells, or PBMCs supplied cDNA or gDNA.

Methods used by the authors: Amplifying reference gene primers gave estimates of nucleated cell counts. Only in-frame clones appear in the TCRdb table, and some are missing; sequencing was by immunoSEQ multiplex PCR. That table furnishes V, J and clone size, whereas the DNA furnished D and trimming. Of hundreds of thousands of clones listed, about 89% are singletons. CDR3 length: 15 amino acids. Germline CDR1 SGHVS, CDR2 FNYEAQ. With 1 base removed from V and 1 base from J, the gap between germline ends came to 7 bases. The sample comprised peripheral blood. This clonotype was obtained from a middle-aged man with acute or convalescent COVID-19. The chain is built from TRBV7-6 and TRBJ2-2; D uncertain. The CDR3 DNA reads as TGTGCCAGCAGCTTAGGATCCAGGAACACCGGGGAGCTGTTTTTT. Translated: CASSLGSRNTGELFF.